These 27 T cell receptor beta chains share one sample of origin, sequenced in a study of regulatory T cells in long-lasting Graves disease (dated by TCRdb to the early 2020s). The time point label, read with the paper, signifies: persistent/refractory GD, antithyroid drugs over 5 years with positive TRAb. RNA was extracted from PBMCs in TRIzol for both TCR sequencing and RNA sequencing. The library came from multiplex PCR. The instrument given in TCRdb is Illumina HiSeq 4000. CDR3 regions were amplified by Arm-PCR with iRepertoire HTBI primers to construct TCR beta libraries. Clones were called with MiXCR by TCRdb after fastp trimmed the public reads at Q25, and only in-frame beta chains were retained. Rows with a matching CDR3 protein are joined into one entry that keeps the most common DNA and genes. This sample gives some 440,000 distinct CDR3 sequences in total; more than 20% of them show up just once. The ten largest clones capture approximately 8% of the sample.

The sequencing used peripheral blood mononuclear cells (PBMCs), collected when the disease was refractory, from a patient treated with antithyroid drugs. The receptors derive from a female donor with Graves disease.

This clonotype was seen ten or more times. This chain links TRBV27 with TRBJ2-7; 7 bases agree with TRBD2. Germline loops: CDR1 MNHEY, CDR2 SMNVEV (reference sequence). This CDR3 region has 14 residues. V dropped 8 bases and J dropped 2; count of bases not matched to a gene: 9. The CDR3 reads CASGGRSGAYEQYF. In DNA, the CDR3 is TGTGCCAGCGGAGGCAGGAGCGGGGCCTACGAGCAGTACTTC.

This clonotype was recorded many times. The CDR3 region has the DNA TGTGCCTGGAGTTTCGGGAGCACTGGCAATCAGCCCCAGCATTTT. Protein: CAWSFGSTGNQPQHF. This rearrangement joins TRBV30 to TRBJ1-5; D is uncertain. Trimming took 2 bases from V and 2 from J, leaving 13 bases between them. Germline V lookup: CDR1 GTSNPN, CDR2 SVGIG (reference sequence). The CDR3 has 15 residues.

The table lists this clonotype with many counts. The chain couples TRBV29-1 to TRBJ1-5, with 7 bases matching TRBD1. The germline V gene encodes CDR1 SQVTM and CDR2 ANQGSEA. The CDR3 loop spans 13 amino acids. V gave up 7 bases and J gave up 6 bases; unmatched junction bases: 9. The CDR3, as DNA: TGCAGCGCCGTAAGGGGGCTGGGTCAGCCCCAGCATTTT. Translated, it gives CSAVRGLGQPQHF.

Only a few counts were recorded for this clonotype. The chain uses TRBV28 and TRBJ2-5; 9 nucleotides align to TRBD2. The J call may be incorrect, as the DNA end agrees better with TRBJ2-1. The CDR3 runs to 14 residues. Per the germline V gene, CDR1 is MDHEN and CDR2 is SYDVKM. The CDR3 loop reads CASHGRGGPNEQFF. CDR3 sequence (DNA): TGTGCCAGCCATGGGCGGGGGGGCCCAAATGAGCAGTTCTTC.

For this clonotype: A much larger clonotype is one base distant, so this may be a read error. CDR3 sequence: CAGSYSRFRRDKTYEQYF. In DNA form, the CDR3 reads TGTGCCGGCAGTTACTCAAGGTTCCGGCGGGACAAGACCTACGAGCAGTACTTC. V is TRBV6-4 and J is TRBJ2-7; D may match TRBD1 or TRBD2 (6 bases each). CDR3 length equals 18 residues. The V gene's germline CDR1 is MRHNA and CDR2 SNTAGT.

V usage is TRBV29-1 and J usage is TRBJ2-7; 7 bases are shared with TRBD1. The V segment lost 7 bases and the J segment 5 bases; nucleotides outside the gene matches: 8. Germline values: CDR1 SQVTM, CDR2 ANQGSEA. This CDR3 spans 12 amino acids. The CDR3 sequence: CSAGQLLDEQYF. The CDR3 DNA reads TGCAGCGCGGGACAGTTATTGGACGAGCAGTACTTC.

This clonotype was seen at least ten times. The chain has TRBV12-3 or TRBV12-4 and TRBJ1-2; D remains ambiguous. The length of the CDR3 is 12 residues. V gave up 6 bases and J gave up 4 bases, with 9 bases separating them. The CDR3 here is CASSRHGYGYTF. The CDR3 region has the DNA TGTGCCAGCAGCCGACACGGCTATGGCTACACCTTC.

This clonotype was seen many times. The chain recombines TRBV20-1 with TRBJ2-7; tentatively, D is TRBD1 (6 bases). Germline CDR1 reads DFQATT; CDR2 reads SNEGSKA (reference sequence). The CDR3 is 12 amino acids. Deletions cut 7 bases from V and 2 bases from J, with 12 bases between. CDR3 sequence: CSVAQGPYEQYF. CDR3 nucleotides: TGCAGTGTTGCTCAGGGGCCCTACGAGCAGTACTTC.

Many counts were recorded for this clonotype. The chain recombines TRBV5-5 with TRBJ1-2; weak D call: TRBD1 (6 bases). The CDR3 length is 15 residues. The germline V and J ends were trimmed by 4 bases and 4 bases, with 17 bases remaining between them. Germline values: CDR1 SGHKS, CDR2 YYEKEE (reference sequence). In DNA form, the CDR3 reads TGTGCCAGCAGCCCAGGGACACCCGATCTCTATGGCTACACCTTC. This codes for CASSPGTPDLYGYTF.

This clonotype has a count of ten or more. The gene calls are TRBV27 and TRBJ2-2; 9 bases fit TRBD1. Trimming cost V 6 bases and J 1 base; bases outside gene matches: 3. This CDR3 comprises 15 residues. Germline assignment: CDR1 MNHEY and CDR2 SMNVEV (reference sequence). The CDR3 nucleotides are TGTGCCAGCAGGGGACAGGGCGAGAACACCGGGGAGCTGTTTTTT. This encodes CASRGQGENTGELFF.

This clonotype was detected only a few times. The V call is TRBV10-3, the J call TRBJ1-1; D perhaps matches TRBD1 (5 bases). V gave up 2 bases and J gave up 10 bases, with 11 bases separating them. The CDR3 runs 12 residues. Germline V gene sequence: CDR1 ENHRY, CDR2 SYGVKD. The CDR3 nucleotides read TGTGCCATCAGTGAGGCAGGGATTGGAGCTTTCTTT. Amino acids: CAISEAGIGAFF.

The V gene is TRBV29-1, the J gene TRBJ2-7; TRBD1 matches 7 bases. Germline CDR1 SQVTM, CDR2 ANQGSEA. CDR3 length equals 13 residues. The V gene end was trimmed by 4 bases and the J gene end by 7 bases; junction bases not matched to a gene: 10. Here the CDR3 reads CSVGGRGSGEQYF. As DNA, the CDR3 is TGCAGCGTTGGAGGCAGGGGGTCGGGGGAGCAGTACTTC.

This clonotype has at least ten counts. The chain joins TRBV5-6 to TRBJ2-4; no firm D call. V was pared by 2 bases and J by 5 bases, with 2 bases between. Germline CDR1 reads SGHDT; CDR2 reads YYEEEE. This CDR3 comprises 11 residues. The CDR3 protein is CASSFENIQYF. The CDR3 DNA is TGTGCCAGCAGCTTTGAAAACATTCAGTACTTC.

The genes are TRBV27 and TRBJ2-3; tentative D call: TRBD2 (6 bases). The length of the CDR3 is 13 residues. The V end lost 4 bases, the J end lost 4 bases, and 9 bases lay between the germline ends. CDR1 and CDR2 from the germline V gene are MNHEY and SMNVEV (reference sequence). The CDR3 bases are TGTGCCAGCAGTTGGGCGGGACCAGATACGCAGTATTTT. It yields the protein CASSWAGPDTQYF.

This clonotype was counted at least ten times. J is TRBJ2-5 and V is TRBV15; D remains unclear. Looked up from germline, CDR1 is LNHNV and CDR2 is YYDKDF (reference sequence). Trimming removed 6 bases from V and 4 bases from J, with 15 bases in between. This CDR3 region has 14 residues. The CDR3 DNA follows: TGTGCCACCAGGGAGCTCCGGGCAGGAGAGACCCAGTACTTC. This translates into CATRELRAGETQYF. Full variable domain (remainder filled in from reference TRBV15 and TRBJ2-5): DAMVIQNPRYQVTQFGKPVTLSCSQTLNHNVMYWYQQKSSQAPKLLFHYYDKDFNNEADTPDNFQSRRPNTSFCFLDIRSPGLGDTAMYLCATRELRAGETQYFGPGTRLLVL.

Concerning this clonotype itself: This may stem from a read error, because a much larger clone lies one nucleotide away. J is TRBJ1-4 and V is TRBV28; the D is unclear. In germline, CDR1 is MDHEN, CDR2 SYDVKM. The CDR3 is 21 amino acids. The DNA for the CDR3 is TGTGCCAGCAGTTTACCCGGCGGGGATGGACGAACCTTTGGAGCTAATGAAGAACTGTTTTTT. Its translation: CASSLPGGDGRTFGANEELFF. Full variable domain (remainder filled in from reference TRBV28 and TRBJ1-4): DVKVTQSSRYLVKRTGEKVFLECVQDMDHENMFWYRQDPGLGLRLIYFSYDVKMKEKGDIPEGYSVSREKKERFSLILESASTNQTSMYLCASSLPGGDGRTFGANEELFFGSGTQLSVL.

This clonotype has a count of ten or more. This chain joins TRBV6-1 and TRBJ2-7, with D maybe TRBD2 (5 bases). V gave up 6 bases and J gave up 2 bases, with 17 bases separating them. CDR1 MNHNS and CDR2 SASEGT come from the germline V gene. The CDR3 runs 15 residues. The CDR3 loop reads CASSSLGRVTYEQYF. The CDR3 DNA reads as TGTGCCAGCAGCTCGCTTGGGCGGGTAACCTACGAGCAGTACTTC.

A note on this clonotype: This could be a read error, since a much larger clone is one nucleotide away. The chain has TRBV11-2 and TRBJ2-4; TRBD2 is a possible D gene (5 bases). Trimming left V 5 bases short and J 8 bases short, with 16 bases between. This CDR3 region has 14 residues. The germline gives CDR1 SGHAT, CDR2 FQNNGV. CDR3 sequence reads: CASSPVRGYDIQYF. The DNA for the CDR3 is TGTGCCAGCAGCCCGGTCCGGGGTTACGACATTCAGTACTTC.

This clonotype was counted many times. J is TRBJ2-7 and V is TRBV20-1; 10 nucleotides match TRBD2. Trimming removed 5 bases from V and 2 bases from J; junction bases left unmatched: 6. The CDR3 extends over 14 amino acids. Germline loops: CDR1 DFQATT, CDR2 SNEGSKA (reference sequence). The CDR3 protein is CSALSGRAAYEQYF. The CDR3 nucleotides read TGCAGTGCTTTGAGCGGGAGGGCCGCCTACGAGCAGTACTTC.

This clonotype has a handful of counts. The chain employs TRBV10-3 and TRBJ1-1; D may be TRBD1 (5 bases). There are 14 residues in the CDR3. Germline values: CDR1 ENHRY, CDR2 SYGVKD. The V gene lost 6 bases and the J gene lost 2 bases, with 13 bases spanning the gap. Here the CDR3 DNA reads TGTGCCATCAGCCCCGGGGCAGCAAACACTGAAGCTTTCTTT. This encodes CAISPGAANTEAFF.

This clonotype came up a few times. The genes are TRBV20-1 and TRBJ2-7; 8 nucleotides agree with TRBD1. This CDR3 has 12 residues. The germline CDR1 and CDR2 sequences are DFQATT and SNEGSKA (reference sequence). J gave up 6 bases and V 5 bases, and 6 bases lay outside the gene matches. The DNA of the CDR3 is TGCAGTGCTTCGGACGGGACAGGCGAGCAGTACTTC. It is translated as CSASDGTGEQYF.

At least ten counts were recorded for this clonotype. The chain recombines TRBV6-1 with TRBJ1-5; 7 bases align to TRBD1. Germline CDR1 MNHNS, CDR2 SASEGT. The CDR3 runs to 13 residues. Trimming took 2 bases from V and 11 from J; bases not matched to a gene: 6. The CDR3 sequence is CASSELRQGAQHF. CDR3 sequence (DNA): TGTGCCAGCAGTGAACTGCGTCAGGGGGCCCAGCATTTT.

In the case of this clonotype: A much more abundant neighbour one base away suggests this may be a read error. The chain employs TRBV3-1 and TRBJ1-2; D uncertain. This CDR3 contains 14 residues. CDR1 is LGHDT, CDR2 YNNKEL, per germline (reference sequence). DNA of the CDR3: TGTGCCAGCGGCCAAGATCCTGGTGCAGGAGGCTACACCTTC. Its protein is CASGQDPGAGGYTF.

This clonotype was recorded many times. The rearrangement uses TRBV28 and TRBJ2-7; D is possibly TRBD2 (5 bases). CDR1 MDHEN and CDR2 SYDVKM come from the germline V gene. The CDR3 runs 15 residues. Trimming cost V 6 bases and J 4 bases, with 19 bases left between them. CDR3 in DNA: TGTGCCAGCAGGCCGCTGCGGGTGGATCATTACGAGCAGTACTTC. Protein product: CASRPLRVDHYEQYF.

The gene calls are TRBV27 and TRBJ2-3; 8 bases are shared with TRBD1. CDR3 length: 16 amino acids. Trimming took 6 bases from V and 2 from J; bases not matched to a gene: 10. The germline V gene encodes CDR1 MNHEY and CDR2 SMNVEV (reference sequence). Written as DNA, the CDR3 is TGTGCCAGCAGCCCTAACCGGGACAGGATCACAGATACGCAGTATTTT. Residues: CASSPNRDRITDTQYF.

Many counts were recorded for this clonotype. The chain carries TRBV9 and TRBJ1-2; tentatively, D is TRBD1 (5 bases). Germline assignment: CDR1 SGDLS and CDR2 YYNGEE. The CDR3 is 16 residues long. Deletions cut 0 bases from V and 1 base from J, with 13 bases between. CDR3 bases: TGTGCCAGCAGCGTAGGGGCCTCGGGGCATAACTATGGCTACACCTTC. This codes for CASSVGASGHNYGYTF.

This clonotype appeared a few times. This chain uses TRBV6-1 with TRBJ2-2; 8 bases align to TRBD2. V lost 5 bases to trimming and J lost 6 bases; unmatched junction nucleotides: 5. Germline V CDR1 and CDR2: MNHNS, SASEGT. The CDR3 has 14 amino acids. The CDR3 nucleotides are TGTGCCAGCAGTCGTACTAGCGGACCCGGGGAGCTGTTTTTT. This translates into CASSRTSGPGELFF.